This T cell receptor beta chain was observed in a study of T cells in localized non-small cell lung cancer. The table came from immunoSEQ multiplex PCR; TCRdb's copy has only in-frame clones and leaves some out. The sample records 2,000 or so clones, less than 30% being singletons. By its share, this clone is medium-sized. The target antigen is unknown. V lost 0 bases to trimming and J lost 5 bases, with 11 bases between them. Germline values: CDR1 MGHRA, CDR2 YSYEKL. The CDR3 is 15 amino acids. Broader study findings: Adjacent lung had a median roughly 61 of the 100 largest tumor clones.

The sample here was normal lung tissue next to the tumor, taken before any cancer treatment. V gene TRBV4-1 combines with J gene TRBJ1-5, with D unresolved. This sequence was found in a female donor aged 60 or older with stage II lung adenocarcinoma. CDR3 bases: TGCGCCAGCAGCCAAGATAGTAACGGGGATCAGCCCCAGCATTTT. Residues: CASSQDSNGDQPQHF.